This TCR beta chain is drawn from a study of cytomegalovirus exposure and HLA in healthy donors (dated by TCRdb to the late 2010s). Looking at the study overall: According to an earlier analysis of 550 to 700 of the donors, about 179 million T cells yielded 117 million unique TCR beta sequences and around 280 Gb of sequence data. An early release that covered roughly 600 HLA-typed donors contained approximately 300 gigabases of sequencing data and about 84 million unique TCR sequences. The number of typed donors differed by locus: roughly 629-640 for A, B, C, DRB1 and DQB1; approximately 540 for DQA1; approximately 610 for DPA1; and some 450 for DPB1. The study profiled the T cell repertoires of about 720 subjects by immunosequencing and related them to cytomegalovirus serostatus. A later genetic analysis used genome-wide SNP genotypes for about 65% of the 666 donors, treating that subset as a discovery cohort. In an earlier analysis of several hundred of the donors, high-throughput TCR beta sequencing was used to judge whether each TCR beta V gene segment behaved as functional or pseudogenic. Among the roughly 400 genotyped donors, approximately 77% belonged to the genetic ancestry cluster associated with self-reported Caucasian donors. Every repertoire in the discovery cohort had been generated on one and the same sequencing platform. In addition to the first cohort of several hundred subjects, a separate validation cohort of approximately 120 different subjects was used. Donor age, sex, ethnicity and CMV serostatus were compiled together with the repertoire data. Roughly 5 DR-DQ haplotypes were treated as single units for association and clustering because of strong linkage in the cohort. A later analysis re-analyzed previously published TCR beta repertoires from hundreds of donors and added high-resolution HLA genotyping to study TCR occurrence patterns. HLA typing included class I and class II loci at four-digit resolution. Rather than drawing on any new phenotypic data, the later analysis identified candidate immune exposures from TCR beta sequences and the way those sequences occurred across donors. The study aimed to test whether signatures of past pathogen exposure could be identified by cataloging public T cell receptors. The study combined high-throughput TCR immunosequencing, statistical association of individual TCRs with disease status, and machine learning to predict cytomegalovirus infection status. Among 398 genotyped donors of the cohort, an average of around 240,000 unique TCR beta nucleotide sequences were sequenced per donor, roughly 20% of them non-productive. What the research found in general, with its limitations: A later genetic analysis reported fewer N-insertions in productive TCRs among donors in an Asian-associated ancestry cluster than the roughly 620-donor mean. In a later analysis, several top co-occurrence clusters were reported to appear linked to parvovirus B19, influenza, CMV and Epstein-Barr virus. Specific HLA alleles were associated with roughly 17,000 TCR beta sequences at a false discovery rate of 0.05 in a later analysis. Most TCR sequences were seen in very few donors, while some public TCRs were found in many individuals. In a later analysis, HLA-associated TCR beta chains were found to be more clonally expanded and to have lower generation probabilities than equally common non-associated chains. HLA typing was unavailable for some donors at each locus, so association tests used only the typed subset. Around 16 rarely observed V segments, including chromosome 9 orphons, were excluded from the earlier analysis of about 500 of the donors because counts were too low. Broadly in line with IMGT annotations, most TCR beta V segments showed up in productive rearrangements about 90% or about 30% of the time in an earlier analysis of several hundred of the donors. A further reported finding was that TCR beta sequences accurately predicted the HLA-A and HLA-B alleles for most subjects in the first cohort. The only immune exposure information available for the cohort was CMV serostatus. It was suggested by the authors that the approach could potentially be generalized to other disease states and immunological phenotypes. A few of the identified cytomegalovirus-associated TCR beta chains were confirmed in vitro to be specific for cytomegalovirus antigens. Some IMGT-functional V segments, including TRBV6-2 and TRBV6-3, could not be told apart with the 87-base-pair reads, so those segments were excluded. The cohort was sequenced for TCR beta chains only, and without alpha or paired-chain data the features that could be detected were limited. Linkage disequilibrium might explain the correlated functional status among segregating V segments, but an unknown experimental factor could not be excluded. According to a later analysis, most CMV-associated TCR beta chains appeared to be HLA-restricted, and the HLA associations seemed to be driven largely by CMV exposure. Cytomegalovirus status was reported to be diagnosed by the classifier with high specificity and sensitivity in both the original and validation cohorts. A group of highly shared sequence variants was considered likely to be a technical artifact of the sequencing pipeline. An association between a missense DCLRE1C variant and V-gene and J-gene trimming of TCR beta chains was found in a later genetic analysis and replicated in an independent cohort. The study listed 150 to 200 TCR beta chains as associated with cytomegalovirus. Sequencing depth was assumed to be roughly uniform across donors in the presence/absence analyses, though that assumption may not hold. When HLA alleles, especially DR and DQ, strongly co-occurred, TCR associations were difficult to assign to individual alleles. In a later analysis, the rate of TCR association differed among HLA loci, with DRB1 alleles having the most associated TCRs and HLA-C alleles having the fewest.

Trimmed from V: 8 bases; trimmed from J: 5 bases; junction bases lacking a gene match: 6. Measured from the cysteine to the phenylalanine, the CDR3 is 13 residues long. This entry keeps only the CDR3 DNA: 39 bases, framed from base 1. CDR1 MDHEN and CDR2 SYDVKM are derived from the germline V gene. On this clone: Its cognate antigen has yet to be identified. Nothing much larger sits one base from this clone, and base qualities are not available.

Library generation was performed with the immunoSEQ multiplex PCR assay. For the multiplex PCR, a mixture combining 60 forward primers for TCR Vbeta segments and 13 reverse primers for TCR Jbeta segments was used. The CDR3 region of rearranged TCR beta genes was amplified from genomic DNA by a multiplex PCR assay. The amplified TCR beta libraries were sequenced on the Illumina HiSeq System as 87-base-pair reads. The study's processing was this. In a later analysis, tens of millions of unique TCR beta chains were counted across the 666 repertoires, and approximately 9.9 million of these chains were shared by at least two donors. Raw reads were error-corrected and collapsed into unique sequences with a nearest-neighbor algorithm that merged closely related sequences to remove PCR and sequencing errors. Alignment of CDR3 sequences to IMGT reference sequences was used to assign V, D and J gene segments. For a sequence to be retained, at least a six-nucleotide match to both a V gene segment and a J gene segment was required. Rearrangements were classified as productive when the CDR3 lacked stop codons and remained in frame with V and J, and all other rearrangements were classified as non-productive. CDR3 was defined by IMGT convention, running from the second conserved V-encoded cysteine to the conserved J-encoded phenylalanine. The earlier analysis of some 600 of the donors excluded sequences that lacked an unambiguous match to a single V gene segment. An earlier analysis of a few hundred of the donors called V segments functional above 56.7% productive rearrangements and segregating when the between-donor standard deviation exceeded 5%. A statistical classification framework was developed to diagnose cytomegalovirus status using the catalog of TCR beta chain sequences. A later analysis assigned V and J genes by comparing TCR nucleotide sequences with IMGT/GENE-DB human TR gene sequences. In a later analysis, CDR3 sequences and most-parsimonious VDJ recombination scenarios were assigned using the TCRdist pipeline. A later analysis defined each TCR beta chain by its CDR3 amino acid sequence plus V-gene family, and excluded reads lacking a unique V-gene family. As a way to deal with suspected cross-contamination and a sequencing artifact, a later analysis dropped under 600 nucleotide sequences that were highly shared and had low generation probability. In a later analysis, a clonal expansion index for each public chain was calculated from normalized within-repertoire ranks of inferred template counts. A later analysis computed generation probabilities with a VDJ recombination model fitted to out-of-frame rearrangements, and checked the results against IGoR. A later analysis scored TCR-TCR, TCR-HLA and TCR-CMV co-occurrence with hypergeometric tests, applying a repertoire-size bias correction to TCR pairs. To estimate false discovery rates, a later analysis permuted the HLA or CMV assignments 20 times. A later analysis grouped co-occurring TCRs with DBSCAN, adding TCRdist sequence similarity when clustering within HLA-allele-positive subsets. Repertoires with fewer than 30,000 or more than 120,000 public chains, plus five repertoires with anomalous nucleotide sharing, were excluded from co-occurrence clustering. TCRdb obtained this table from immuneACCESS and retained in-frame rearrangements with V and J assigned. These tables miss some clones; where compared with another copy, unresolved V genes account for less than half of the shortfall, and the remainder is unexplained. V and J calls and clone size follow that table, whereas D and trimming were derived from the DNA. Within this sample are 200,000 to 250,000 clones, with approximately 80% of them counted one time only. Less than 4.5% of the sample rests with the top ten.

The cohort comprised 670 or so healthy bone marrow donors. Cohort members were all nominally healthy when sampled, although unrecorded immune exposures were likely present. The donor was CMV seronegative and belonged to the group of under 400 seronegative cohort members. A peripheral blood sample was provided by each donor, and peripheral blood mononuclear cells were used for TCR beta sequencing. The Qiagen DNeasy Blood Extraction Kit was used to extract genomic DNA from the blood cell samples. Sample: PBMCs. This clonotype was sampled from a male donor in good health and CMV-seronegative. The V and J genes are TRBV28 and TRBJ2-7; TRBD1 agrees with 10 junctional bases. The DNA reads TGTGCCAGCCGGGGACAGGGGCTAGACGAGCAGTACTTC. It translates as CASRGQGLDEQYF.